These 27 T cell receptor beta chains originate from one sample sequenced in a study of cytomegalovirus exposure and HLA in healthy donors. In the PCR, 60 Vbeta and 13 Jbeta primers were used. The table came from immunoSEQ multiplex PCR; TCRdb's copy has only in-frame clones and leaves some out. This repertoire shows approximately 150,000 clones, around 80% found once; its top ten account for roughly 10%. Material for sequencing was PBMCs. Every receptor here comes from a young man in good health and CMV-seropositive.

As DNA, the CDR3 is TGTGCCAGCAGCGCTTCCGGGACTAGCCCAGGAGATACGCAGTATTTT. It codes for CASSASGTSPGDTQYF. The chain combines TRBV5-6 with TRBJ2-3; 9 bases fit TRBD2. CDR3 length: 16 amino acids. The V and J ends lost 4 bases and 5 bases, in that order; junction bases with no gene match: 11. CDR1 is SGHDT, CDR2 YYEEEE, per germline.

The rearrangement uses TRBV6-1 and TRBJ1-5, with D unresolved. The CDR3 is made up of 14 amino acids. CDR1 and CDR2 (germline): MNHNS, SASEGT. V gave up 7 bases and J gave up 4 bases, with 14 bases separating them. The CDR3 nucleotides read TGTGCCAGCATCCGTGAACGCGCGAATCAGCCCCAGCATTTT. The encoded protein is CASIRERANQPQHF.

V and J are TRBV5-1 and TRBJ1-1, with 7 bases fitting TRBD1. Germline V gene lookup returns CDR1 SGHRS and CDR2 YFSETQ. V lost 2 bases, J lost 5 bases, and 6 bases stayed unmatched. This CDR3 is built from 14 residues. CDR3 protein: CASSFTGVETEAFF. Here the CDR3 DNA reads TGCGCCAGCAGCTTCACAGGGGTAGAAACTGAAGCTTTCTTT. Supplemented by reference TRBV5-1 and TRBJ1-1, the full variable domain reads KAGVTQTPRYLIKTRGQQVTLSCSPISGHRSVSWYQQTPGQGLQFLFEYFSETQRNKGNFPGRFSGRQFSNSRSEMNVSTLELGDSALYLCASSFTGVETEAFFGQGTRLTVV.

The gene calls are TRBV5-1 and TRBJ2-5; D is uncertain. The CDR3 length is 13 residues. Looked up from germline, CDR1 is SGHRS and CDR2 is YFSETQ. V was clipped by 0 bases and J by 1 base, with 4 bases between them. The CDR3 DNA is TGCGCCAGCAGCTTGGTATTCCAAGAGACCCAGTACTTC. Translated: CASSLVFQETQYF.

This clone was observed a few times. The chain combines TRBV5-1 with TRBJ2-7; possible D gene TRBD1, 6 bases. The CDR3 runs to 18 residues. V lost 1 base and J 1 base, leaving 21 bases between the germline ends. Germline CDR1 SGHRS, CDR2 YFSETQ. As DNA, the CDR3 is TGCGCCAGCAGCTTGAGACTTTGGACAGAGGACTTTTCCTACGAGCAGTACTTC. Translated: CASSLRLWTEDFSYEQYF.

The V and J genes are TRBV6-5 and TRBJ1-3; 8 bases align to TRBD1. The CDR3 is 16 residues long. V shed 0 bases and J 4 bases; nucleotides not matched to a gene: 5. Per the germline V gene, CDR1 is MNHEY and CDR2 is SVGAGI. The CDR3 spells CASSYSGTGQGNTIYF. Here the CDR3 DNA reads TGTGCCAGCAGTTACTCGGGGACAGGACAAGGAAACACCATATATTTT.

V is TRBV6-6 and J is TRBJ1-3; the D gene is possibly TRBD1 (5 bases). The CDR3 consists of 16 residues. Deletions cut 7 bases from V and 4 bases from J, with 20 bases between. The germline CDR1 and CDR2 sequences are MNHNY and SVGAGI (reference sequence). The CDR3 here is CASIQDPGGRGNTIYF. The DNA for the CDR3 is TGTGCCAGCATACAGGACCCCGGGGGGAGGGGAAACACCATATATTTT.

The chain combines TRBV29-1 with TRBJ1-5; the D gene is possibly TRBD1 (5 bases). Looked up from germline, CDR1 is SQVTM and CDR2 is ANQGSEA. The CDR3 sequence is 14 residues long. The V end lost 6 bases, the J end lost 2 bases, and 14 bases lay between the germline ends. The CDR3 DNA is TGCAGCGTCAGTGACAGCACCCGCAATCAGCCCCAGCATTTT. Encoded protein: CSVSDSTRNQPQHF.

V and J are TRBV10-1 and TRBJ2-2, with 10 bases aligning to TRBD1. Germline V gene lookup returns CDR1 WNHNN and CDR2 SYGVQD (reference sequence). V trimming: 2 bases; J trimming: 7 bases; junction bases outside the gene matches: 22. The CDR3 is 21 residues long. In nucleotides, the CDR3 is TGCGCCAGCAGTGAGCCTTTAATGGGACAGGGGCGCGCCAGTCATTTCGGGGAGCTGTTTTTT. This translates into CASSEPLMGQGRASHFGELFF.

Points on this clone: The junction departs from the called germline gene at one end, perhaps through a read error. The V call is TRBV6-1, the J call TRBJ1-1; D is perhaps TRBD1 (5 bases). This CDR3 is built from 13 residues. CDR1 and CDR2 from the germline V gene are MNHNS and SASEGT. CDR3 nucleotides: TGTGCCAGCAGGGAAGACAGAGACACTGAAGCTTTCTTT. It yields the protein CASREDRDTEAFF.

DNA of the CDR3: TGCAGTGCTAGAACCCGGGGTTTGAAGTTCTTC. Translated, it gives CSARTRGLKFF. V is TRBV20-1 and J is TRBJ2-1, with D possibly TRBD2 on 5 matching bases. Trimming left V 2 bases short and J 14 bases short, with 13 bases between. The CDR3 totals 11 residues. Per the germline V gene, CDR1 is DFQATT and CDR2 is SNEGSKA (reference sequence).

The J gene is TRBJ1-1, the V gene TRBV13; 7 bases are a match to TRBD1. Germline V gene data show CDR1 as PRHDT and CDR2 as FYEKMQ (reference sequence). The CDR3 consists of 15 residues. With V trimmed by 4 bases and J by 2 bases, 7 bases remained unmatched. CDR3 coding DNA: TGTGCCAGCAGCTCACAGGGGCAGGGAAACACTGAAGCTTTCTTT. The encoded protein is CASSSQGQGNTEAFF.

For the CDR3, the DNA is TGTGCCAGCAGCAATTACGGGGGGGCCCCCGAGCAGTACTTC. Encoded protein: CASSNYGGAPEQYF. V usage is TRBV7-2 and J usage is TRBJ2-7; 8 bases line up with TRBD2. Germline V gene sequence: CDR1 SGHTA, CDR2 FQGNSA. V lost 5 bases to trimming and J lost 6 bases; unmatched junction nucleotides: 9. CDR3 length: 14 residues.

V gene TRBV30 combines with J gene TRBJ1-5; 8 bases align to TRBD1. Germline V lookup: CDR1 GTSNPN, CDR2 SVGIG (reference sequence). The junction had 5 bases not matched to a gene; V was cut back by 1 base and J by 0 bases. The CDR3 loop spans 16 amino acids. The CDR3 spells CAWSGGTGISNQPQHF. As DNA, the CDR3 is TGTGCCTGGAGTGGAGGGACAGGCATTAGCAATCAGCCCCAGCATTTT.

This rearrangement joins TRBV19 to TRBJ2-1; TRBD2 aligns across 7 bases. Trimming at V came to 8 bases and at J to 7 bases, leaving 20 bases not matched to a gene. CDR1 LNHDA and CDR2 SQIVND come from the germline V gene (reference sequence). The CDR3 covers 17 residues. The CDR3 nucleotides are TGTGCCAGTTCCTCGTTTGGGGCGGGAGTGGTTCAGAATGAGCAGTTCTTC. Its translation is CASSSFGAGVVQNEQFF.

The rearrangement uses TRBV19 and TRBJ2-6, with 8 nucleotides matching TRBD1. CDR1 is LNHDA and CDR2 is SQIVND in the germline V gene (reference sequence). This CDR3 is 17 amino acids long. With 6 bases clipped from V and 2 bases from J, the junction kept 9 bases outside the gene matches. The CDR3, as DNA: TGTGCCAGTAGCGCCCTCGACAGGGGACCTGGGGCCAACGTCCTGACTTTC. This gives the protein CASSALDRGPGANVLTF.

The V and J genes are TRBV19 and TRBJ2-5, with a possible D match to TRBD2 (5 bases). Trimming pared 3 bases from V and 7 bases from J, leaving 12 bases between. Germline values: CDR1 LNHDA, CDR2 SQIVND (reference sequence). This CDR3 has 13 residues. CDR3 coding DNA: TGTGCCAGTAGTATCGACTCCGGAGGGACCCAGTACTTC. Amino acid sequence: CASSIDSGGTQYF.

This clone has just one count. The chain joins TRBV27 to TRBJ2-1; D possibly corresponds to TRBD2 (5 bases). Trimming removed 7 bases at V and 1 base at J, with 14 bases between. This CDR3 has 15 amino acids. Germline CDR1 is MNHEY and CDR2 is SMNVEV (reference sequence). CDR3 DNA sequence: TGTGCCAGCAATCAGGCGGGTCAGTCCTACAATGAGCAGTTCTTC. Amino acid sequence: CASNQAGQSYNEQFF.

The V call is TRBV9, the J call TRBJ1-5; D unclear. Deletions cut 0 bases from V and 6 bases from J, with 13 bases between. The CDR3 spans 15 residues. CDR1 is SGDLS and CDR2 is YYNGEE in the germline V gene. The CDR3 here is CASSVGGGRVQPQHF. The CDR3 nucleotides are TGTGCCAGCAGCGTAGGCGGAGGGAGGGTTCAGCCCCAGCATTTT.

The CDR3 DNA sequence: TGTGCCAGCAGCTTAGACGTGGGGCGGAACATTCAGTACTTC. Protein sequence: CASSLDVGRNIQYF. This chain uses TRBV7-6 with TRBJ2-4; possible D gene TRBD1, 5 bases. The CDR3 consists of 14 residues. The germline gives CDR1 SGHVS, CDR2 FNYEAQ. Trimming removed 1 base at V and 7 bases at J, with 11 bases between.

The V gene is TRBV6-1, the J gene TRBJ2-5; weak D call: TRBD2 (7 bases). Germline loops: CDR1 MNHNS, CDR2 SASEGT. CDR3 size: 14 residues. V gave up 3 bases and J gave up 5 bases, with 13 bases separating them. Here the CDR3 reads CASSEGGGGETQYF. The CDR3 region has the DNA TGTGCCAGCAGTGAGGGGGGGGGCGGCGAGACCCAGTACTTC.

V usage is TRBV27 and J usage is TRBJ2-2; 9 bases are shared with TRBD2. In germline, CDR1 is MNHEY, CDR2 SMNVEV (reference sequence). This CDR3 region has 15 residues. V was pared by 2 bases and J by 6 bases, with 4 bases of the junction left unmatched. In DNA, the CDR3 is TGTGCCAGCAGTTTAGCGGGAGGGTACCCCGGGGAGCTGTTTTTT. It translates to CASSLAGGYPGELFF.

The chain is built from TRBV7-8 and TRBJ2-1; D is undetermined. This CDR3 contains 11 residues. CDR1 SGHVS and CDR2 FQNEAQ come from the germline V gene. With 5 bases removed from V and 8 bases from J, the gap between germline ends came to 7 bases. The CDR3: CASSPGHEQFF. The CDR3 DNA reads as TGTGCCAGCAGCCCCGGTCATGAGCAGTTCTTC.

V gene TRBV29-1 combines with J gene TRBJ1-1, with 7 bases aligning to TRBD1. The CDR3 loop spans 12 amino acids. V was pared by 4 bases and J by 7 bases, with 6 bases of the junction left unmatched. The germline CDR1 and CDR2 sequences are SQVTM and ANQGSEA. The CDR3 is CSVVGGEGEAFF. The CDR3 DNA reads TGCAGCGTTGTAGGGGGCGAGGGTGAAGCTTTCTTT. Combining the CDR3 with reference TRBV29-1 and TRBJ1-1 gives the whole variable domain SAVISQKPSRDICQRGTSLTIQCQVDSQVTMMFWYRQQPGQSLTLIATANQGSEATYESGFVIDKFPISRPNLTFSTLTVSNMSPEDSSIYLCSVVGGEGEAFFGQGTRLTVV.

The CDR3 sequence is CASSPPGQGYNEQFF. CDR3 nucleotides: TGTGCCAGCAGCCCTCCGGGACAGGGATACAATGAGCAGTTCTTC. The chain recombines TRBV7-9 with TRBJ2-1; 9 nucleotides agree with TRBD1. The ends lost 5 bases at V and 4 bases at J; junction bases unmatched: 6. Looked up from germline, CDR1 is SEHNR and CDR2 is FQNEAQ (reference sequence). CDR3 length: 15 amino acids.

V is TRBV7-7 and J is TRBJ2-3; weak D call: TRBD2 (6 bases). Per the germline V gene, CDR1 is SSHAT and CDR2 is FNYEAQ (reference sequence). The CDR3 is made up of 15 amino acids. With 5 bases removed from V and 4 bases from J, the gap between germline ends came to 16 bases. CDR3 residues: CASSPGVGGADTQYF. CDR3 DNA: TGTGCCAGCAGCCCGGGAGTTGGCGGGGCAGATACGCAGTATTTT.

The chain is built from TRBV29-1 and TRBJ2-1, with 12 bases that match TRBD1. J lost 7 bases, V lost 1 base, and 5 bases had no gene match. The CDR3 loop spans 15 amino acids. CDR1 is SQVTM, CDR2 ANQGSEA, per germline. The CDR3 nucleotides read TGCAGCGTTGAAGGTCCGGGACAGGGGGCGAATGAGCAGTTCTTC. It translates to CSVEGPGQGANEQFF.